The 25 T cell receptor beta chains listed next were all sequenced from one sample in a study. TCRdb independently ran MiXCR on the RT-PCR reads; one entry per CDR3 protein. The sample records more than 550,000 distinct CDR3 sequences, 13% to 15% being singletons. The sequenced sample was memory CD4+ T cells from blood. These receptors were collected from a female donor in good health, serving as a healthy control.

This clonotype was picked up many times. The CDR3 reads CSANPGQGDYGYTF. The CDR3 DNA is TGCAGTGCTAACCCGGGACAGGGTGACTATGGCTACACCTTC. This sequence joins TRBV20-1 and TRBJ1-2, with TRBD1 matching over 9 bases. The trim removed 4 bases at V and 3 bases at J, leaving 6 bases unmatched. CDR3 size: 14 residues. CDR1 is DFQATT, CDR2 SNEGSKA, per germline (reference sequence).

This sequence joins TRBV20-1 and TRBJ1-5, with a tentative D call TRBD1 (6 bases). The V end was cut by 0 bases, the J end by 0 bases, with 18 bases between. Germline V gives CDR1 DFQATT, CDR2 SNEGSKA (reference sequence). The CDR3 is 18 amino acids. The chain's CDR3 is CSARDIKGGGSSNQPQHF. CDR3 in DNA: TGCAGTGCTAGAGATATAAAGGGGGGCGGTTCTAGCAATCAGCCCCAGCATTTT.

The chain links TRBV5-1 to TRBJ2-5, with unresolved D. This CDR3 has 15 residues. Germline V gene lookup returns CDR1 SGHRS and CDR2 YFSETQ. V was shortened by 0 bases and J by 0 bases, with 9 bases between the two germline ends. CDR3 nucleotides: TGCGCCAGCAGCTTGGCAAGCGCGTACCAAGAGACCCAGTACTTC. Translation: CASSLASAYQETQYF.

This clonotype was observed a handful of times. This rearrangement joins TRBV27 to TRBJ1-3; a weak D match, TRBD1 (6 bases). Trimming shortened V by 5 bases and J by 2 bases, and 10 bases separated the two germline ends. Germline V gene data show CDR1 as MNHEY and CDR2 as SMNVEV (reference sequence). The CDR3 has 14 residues. The CDR3 coding sequence is TGTGCCAGCAGTACAGGGTGGGCTGGAAACACCATATATTTT. Translated, it gives CASSTGWAGNTIYF.

The rearrangement links TRBV28 to TRBJ2-7, with a weak D call TRBD2 (6 bases). The germline V gene encodes CDR1 MDHEN and CDR2 SYDVKM. CDR3 length equals 20 residues. V lost 2 bases and J lost 0, with 26 bases in between. The CDR3 is CASSLVNPFDFSGSSYEQYF. In DNA form, the CDR3 reads TGTGCCAGCAGTTTAGTTAATCCGTTCGATTTTAGCGGCAGCTCCTACGAGCAGTACTTC.

The chain is built from TRBV18 and TRBJ1-5; D unresolved. The CDR3 has 13 amino acids. V was pared by 2 bases and J by 6 bases, with 8 bases between. Germline V gene lookup returns CDR1 KGHSH and CDR2 LQKENI. This CDR3 is CASSPDGGQPQHF. For the CDR3, the DNA is TGTGCCAGCTCACCAGACGGCGGTCAGCCCCAGCATTTT.

The sample holds a few counts of this clonotype. The chain recombines TRBV7-3 with TRBJ2-7; D is unresolved. Germline assignment: CDR1 SGHTA and CDR2 FQGTGA. CDR3 length: 14 amino acids. V dropped 2 bases and J dropped 0 bases, with 8 bases sitting between them. The CDR3 reads CASSLDTHSYEQYF. The CDR3 nucleotides read TGTGCCAGCAGCTTAGACACCCACTCCTACGAGCAGTACTTC.

This clonotype has ten or more counts. The gene calls are TRBV4-2 and TRBJ2-7; 10 bases align to TRBD2. J was trimmed by 5 bases and V by 5 bases; bases with no gene match: 9. Germline V gene data show CDR1 as LGHNA and CDR2 as YNFKEQ. The CDR3 loop spans 15 amino acids. This CDR3 is CASSNLAGAVDEQYF. The CDR3 nucleotides are TGTGCCAGCAGCAATCTAGCGGGAGCTGTCGACGAGCAGTACTTC.

This clonotype came up many times. The chain combines TRBV9 with TRBJ1-3; no definite D call. Trimming removed 3 bases from V and 1 base from J, with 5 bases in between. Germline values: CDR1 SGDLS, CDR2 YYNGEE. The CDR3 contains 13 residues. For the CDR3, the DNA is TGTGCCAGCAGCGGGGGTTCTGGAAACACCATATATTTT. It yields the protein CASSGGSGNTIYF. Using reference TRBV9 and TRBJ1-3 for the parts outside the CDR3, the full variable domain is DSGVTQTPKHLITATGQRVTLRCSPRSGDLSVYWYQQSLDQGLQFLIQYYNGEERAKGNILERFSAQQFPDLHSELNLSSLELGDSALYFCASSGGSGNTIYFGEGSWLTVV.

The chain recombines TRBV3-1 with TRBJ2-7, with 8 bases identical to TRBD2. Trimming cost V 3 bases and J 1 base; bases outside gene matches: 11. Germline values: CDR1 LGHDT, CDR2 YNNKEL (reference sequence). This CDR3 comprises 17 residues. CDR3 sequence (DNA): TGTGCCAGCAGCCACGTCTTGGGACTAGGAGTGTCCTACGAGCAGTACTTC. Its protein product is CASSHVLGLGVSYEQYF.

The chain is built from TRBV4-3 and TRBJ1-4; possibly TRBD1 for D (6 bases). The CDR3 loop spans 15 amino acids. Germline-derived CDR1 and CDR2 are LGHNA and YSLEER. Between the trimmed V and J ends, which lost 1 base and 8 bases, there was a span of 14 bases. CDR3 protein: CASSQVATGGEKLFF. CDR3 in DNA: TGCGCCAGCAGCCAAGTAGCGACAGGTGGAGAAAAACTGTTTTTT.

In this sample, this clonotype turned up many times. The V call is TRBV29-1, the J call TRBJ1-1; D uncertain. Germline CDR1 SQVTM, CDR2 ANQGSEA. CDR3 length: 13 residues. Trimming took 5 bases from V and 1 from J, leaving 11 bases between them. The CDR3 spells CSVLGWGNTEAFF. The CDR3, as DNA: TGCAGCGTTTTGGGGTGGGGGAACACTGAAGCTTTCTTT.

The chain joins TRBV10-3 to TRBJ1-5; no definite D call. There are 15 residues in the CDR3. Germline CDR1 reads ENHRY; CDR2 reads SYGVKD. Trimming took 0 bases from V and 2 from J, leaving 8 bases between them. CDR3 sequence reads: CAISESWGGNQPQHF. The CDR3 DNA sequence: TGTGCCATCAGTGAGTCCTGGGGAGGCAATCAGCCCCAGCATTTT.

The chain is built from TRBV6-2 or TRBV6-3 and TRBJ1-2, with D hard to call. The CDR3 extends over 13 amino acids. The V end was cut by 6 bases, the J end by 6 bases, with 14 bases between. The germline V gene has CDR1 MNHEY and CDR2 SVGEGT. This CDR3 is CASSPVGLDGYTF. The CDR3 nucleotides read TGTGCCAGCAGCCCGGTCGGGTTGGATGGCTACACCTTC.

The chain links TRBV5-1 to TRBJ2-5; possible D gene TRBD1, 5 bases. CDR3 length: 14 residues. The ends were cut back, 5 bases at V and 3 bases at J, with 14 bases in the middle. Germline V gene data show CDR1 as SGHRS and CDR2 as YFSETQ. In nucleotides, the CDR3 is TGCGCCAGCAGTATACAGGTACCGAAAGAGACCCAGTACTTC. It codes for CASSIQVPKETQYF.

This clonotype was seen more than once but under ten times. The chain couples TRBV21-1 to TRBJ1-5. TRBV21-1 is reported as a pseudogene. This CDR3 comprises 14 residues. For the CDR3, the DNA is TGTGCCAGCAGACGGACGGAACTCAATCAGCCCCAGCATTTT. Protein product: CASRRTELNQPQHF.

In its sample, this clonotype was seen a few times. The chain recombines TRBV12-3 or TRBV12-4 with TRBJ1-1, with 8 nucleotides matching TRBD1. The V gene end was trimmed by 5 bases and the J gene end by 0 bases; junction bases not matched to a gene: 5. The CDR3 length is 15 residues. CDR3 DNA sequence: TGTGCCAGCAGTCTATCAGGGGGCATGAACACTGAAGCTTTCTTT. This translates into CASSLSGGMNTEAFF.

This clonotype was recorded many times. The chain has TRBV20-1 and TRBJ2-3; possible D gene TRBD2, 6 bases. The CDR3 contains 15 residues. The V gene's germline CDR1 is DFQATT and CDR2 SNEGSKA (reference sequence). V lost 3 bases and J 3 bases, leaving 16 bases between the germline ends. This CDR3 reads CSASSVSEGTDTQYF. The CDR3 DNA sequence: TGCAGTGCTAGTTCTGTGTCGGAGGGTACAGATACGCAGTATTTT.

This clonotype showed up just a few times. The chain combines TRBV6-1 with TRBJ1-1; D might be TRBD1 (6 bases). This CDR3 comprises 15 residues. The germline V and J ends were trimmed by 0 bases and 4 bases, with 12 bases remaining between them. CDR1 and CDR2 (germline): MNHNS, SASEGT. The CDR3 nucleotides are TGTGCCAGCAGTGAAGCGTGGGGGGGCGGCACTGAAGCTTTCTTT. Translation gives CASSEAWGGGTEAFF.

This clonotype occurred a few times. The chain links TRBV7-2 to TRBJ1-5; no clear D gene. The CDR3 runs to 16 residues. Trimming shortened V by 5 bases and J by 1 base, and 15 bases separated the two germline ends. Germline assignment: CDR1 SGHTA and CDR2 FQGNSA. CDR3 loop: CASSPFGVLSNQPQHF. The CDR3 bases are TGTGCCAGCAGCCCCTTCGGGGTTTTAAGCAATCAGCCCCAGCATTTT.

The CDR3 protein is CASSYQARAPWGPDTDTQYF. CDR3 bases: TGTGCCAGCAGTTACCAGGCGAGAGCCCCGTGGGGACCCGATACAGATACGCAGTATTTT. This chain uses TRBV6-2 or TRBV6-3 with TRBJ2-3; possibly TRBD1 or TRBD2 for D (5 bases each). V lost 2 bases, J lost 3 bases, and 27 bases lay in between. The CDR3 is 20 residues long. Germline V gene lookup returns CDR1 MNHEY and CDR2 SVGEGT.

The chain combines TRBV7-7 with TRBJ1-5; a weak D match, TRBD1 (6 bases). This CDR3 is 18 amino acids long. Germline assignment: CDR1 SSHAT and CDR2 FNYEAQ (reference sequence). Trimming removed 5 bases from V and 2 bases from J, with 22 bases in between. CDR3 nucleotide sequence: TGTGCCAGCAGCCCCTTGAGGGGGGATTGGCTTGGCAATCAGCCCCAGCATTTT. It translates to CASSPLRGDWLGNQPQHF.

This chain connects TRBV9 to TRBJ1-2; 8 bases map to TRBD1. CDR1 and CDR2 (germline): SGDLS, YYNGEE. CDR3 length equals 16 residues. J gave up 2 bases and V 0 bases, and 6 bases lay outside the gene matches. The CDR3 reads CASSVGQGALNYGYTF. In nucleotides, the CDR3 is TGTGCCAGCAGCGTAGGTCAGGGGGCCCTAAACTATGGCTACACCTTC.

This clonotype was picked up many times. The J gene is TRBJ1-1, the V gene TRBV12-3 or TRBV12-4; the D is unclear. The V end lost 1 base, the J end lost 11 bases, and 11 bases lay between the germline ends. The CDR3 consists of 12 residues. CDR3 loop: CASSLGRLGAFF. As DNA, the CDR3 is TGTGCCAGCAGTTTAGGAAGGTTGGGCGCTTTCTTT.

The chain has TRBV20-1 and TRBJ2-1, with D possibly being TRBD1 or TRBD2 (5 bases each). V was pared by 6 bases and J by 9 bases, with 18 bases between. This CDR3 is built from 13 residues. Germline values: CDR1 DFQATT, CDR2 SNEGSKA (reference sequence). CDR3 nucleotide sequence: TGCAGTGCAAGGACCAGGGAGTGGGGTGAGCAGTTCTTC. Translated, it gives CSARTREWGEQFF.